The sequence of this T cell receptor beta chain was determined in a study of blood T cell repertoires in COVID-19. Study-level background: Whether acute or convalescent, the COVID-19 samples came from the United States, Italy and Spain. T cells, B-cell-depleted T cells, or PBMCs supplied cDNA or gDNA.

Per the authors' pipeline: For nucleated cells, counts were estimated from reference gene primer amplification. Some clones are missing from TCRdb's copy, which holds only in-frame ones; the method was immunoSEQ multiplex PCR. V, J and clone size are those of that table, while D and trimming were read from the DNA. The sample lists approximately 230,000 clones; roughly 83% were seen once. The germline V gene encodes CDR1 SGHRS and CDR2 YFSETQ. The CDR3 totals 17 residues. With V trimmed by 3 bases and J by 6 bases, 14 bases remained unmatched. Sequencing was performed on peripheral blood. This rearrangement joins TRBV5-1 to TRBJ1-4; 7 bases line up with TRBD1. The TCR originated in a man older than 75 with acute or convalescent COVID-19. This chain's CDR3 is CASSSTGAPYSDEKLFF. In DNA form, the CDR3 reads TGCGCCAGCAGCTCTACAGGGGCCCCCTATTCAGATGAAAAACTGTTTTTT.